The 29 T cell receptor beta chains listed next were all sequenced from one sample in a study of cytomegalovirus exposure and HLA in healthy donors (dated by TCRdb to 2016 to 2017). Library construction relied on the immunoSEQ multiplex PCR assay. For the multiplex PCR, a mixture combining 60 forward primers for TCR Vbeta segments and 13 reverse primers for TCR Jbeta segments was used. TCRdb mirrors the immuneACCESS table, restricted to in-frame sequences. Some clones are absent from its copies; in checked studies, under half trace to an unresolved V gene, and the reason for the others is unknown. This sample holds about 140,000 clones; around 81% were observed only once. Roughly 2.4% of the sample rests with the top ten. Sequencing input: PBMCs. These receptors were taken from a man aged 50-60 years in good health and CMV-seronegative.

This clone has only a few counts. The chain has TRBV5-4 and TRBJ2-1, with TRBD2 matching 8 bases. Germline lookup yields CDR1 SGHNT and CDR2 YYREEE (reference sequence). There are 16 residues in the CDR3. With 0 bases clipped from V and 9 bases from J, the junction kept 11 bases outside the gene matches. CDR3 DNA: TGTGCCAGCAGCTTGGCGGGTCGCAGCGGGGGTGGTGAGCAGTTCTTC. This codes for CASSLAGRSGGGEQFF.

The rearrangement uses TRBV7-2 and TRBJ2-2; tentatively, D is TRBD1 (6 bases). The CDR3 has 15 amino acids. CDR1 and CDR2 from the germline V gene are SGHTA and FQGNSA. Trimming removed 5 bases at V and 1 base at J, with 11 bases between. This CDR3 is CASSDRTMNTGELFF. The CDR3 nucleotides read TGTGCCAGCAGCGACAGGACCATGAACACCGGGGAGCTGTTTTTT.

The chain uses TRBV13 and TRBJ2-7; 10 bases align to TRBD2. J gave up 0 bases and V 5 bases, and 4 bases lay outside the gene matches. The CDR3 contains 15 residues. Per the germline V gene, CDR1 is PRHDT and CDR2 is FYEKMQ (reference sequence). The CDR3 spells CASSAGLAASYEQYF. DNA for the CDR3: TGTGCCAGCAGCGCCGGACTAGCGGCCTCCTACGAGCAGTACTTC.

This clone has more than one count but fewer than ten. The CDR3 loop reads CASRKITGSYQPQHF. The CDR3 coding sequence is TGTGCCAGCAGAAAAATCACAGGGAGTTATCAGCCCCAGCATTTT. The chain joins TRBV6-5 to TRBJ1-5; perhaps TRBD1 as D (6 bases). CDR1 and CDR2 (germline): MNHEY, SVGAGI. V lost 6 bases and J lost 5, with 17 bases in between. This CDR3 has 15 amino acids.

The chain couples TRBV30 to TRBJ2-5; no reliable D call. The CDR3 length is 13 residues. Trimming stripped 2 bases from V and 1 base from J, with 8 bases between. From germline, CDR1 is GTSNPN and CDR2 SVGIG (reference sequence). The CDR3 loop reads CAWSYKPQETQYF. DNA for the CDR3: TGTGCCTGGAGTTATAAGCCCCAAGAGACCCAGTACTTC.

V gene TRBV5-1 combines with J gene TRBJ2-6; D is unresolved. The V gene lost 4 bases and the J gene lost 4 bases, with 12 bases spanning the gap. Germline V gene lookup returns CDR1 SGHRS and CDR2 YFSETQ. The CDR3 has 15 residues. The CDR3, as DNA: TGCGCCAGCAGCGACGGGTCTTCGGGGGCCAACGTCCTGACTTTC. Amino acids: CASSDGSSGANVLTF. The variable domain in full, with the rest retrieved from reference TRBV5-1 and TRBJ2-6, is KAGVTQTPRYLIKTRGQQVTLSCSPISGHRSVSWYQQTPGQGLQFLFEYFSETQRNKGNFPGRFSGRQFSNSRSEMNVSTLELGDSALYLCASSDGSSGANVLTFGAGSRLTVL.

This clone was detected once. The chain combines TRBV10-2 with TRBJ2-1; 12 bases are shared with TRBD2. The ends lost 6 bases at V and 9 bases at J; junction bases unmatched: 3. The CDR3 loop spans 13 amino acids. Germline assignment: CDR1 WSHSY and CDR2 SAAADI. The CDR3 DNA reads TGCGCCAGCAGGCCGACTAGCGGGGGTGAGCAGTTCTTC. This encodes CASRPTSGGEQFF.

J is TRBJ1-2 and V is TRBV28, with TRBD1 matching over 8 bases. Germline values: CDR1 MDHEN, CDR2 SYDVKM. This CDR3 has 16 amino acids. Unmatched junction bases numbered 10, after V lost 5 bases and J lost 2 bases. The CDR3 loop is CASSLSGQDANYGYTF. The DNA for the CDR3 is TGTGCCAGCAGTCTATCGGGACAGGATGCGAACTATGGCTACACCTTC.

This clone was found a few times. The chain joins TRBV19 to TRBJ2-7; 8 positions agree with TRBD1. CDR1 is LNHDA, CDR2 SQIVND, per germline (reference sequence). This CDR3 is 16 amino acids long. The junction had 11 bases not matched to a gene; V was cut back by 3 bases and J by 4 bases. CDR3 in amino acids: CASSIGSSGTGYEQYF. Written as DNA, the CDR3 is TGTGCCAGTAGTATTGGTTCTTCGGGGACAGGATACGAGCAGTACTTC.

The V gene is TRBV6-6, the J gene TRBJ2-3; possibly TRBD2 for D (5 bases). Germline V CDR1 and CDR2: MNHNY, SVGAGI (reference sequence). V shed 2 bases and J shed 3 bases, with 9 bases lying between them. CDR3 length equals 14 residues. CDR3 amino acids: CASSYRGRTDTQYF. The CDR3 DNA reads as TGTGCCAGCAGTTACAGAGGGCGAACAGATACGCAGTATTTT.

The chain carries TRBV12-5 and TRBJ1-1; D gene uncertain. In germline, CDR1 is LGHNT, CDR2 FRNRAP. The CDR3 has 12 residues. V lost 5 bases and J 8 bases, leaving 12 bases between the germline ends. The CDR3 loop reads CASGLPTGEAFF. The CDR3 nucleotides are TGTGCTAGTGGTCTTCCGACGGGAGAAGCTTTCTTT.

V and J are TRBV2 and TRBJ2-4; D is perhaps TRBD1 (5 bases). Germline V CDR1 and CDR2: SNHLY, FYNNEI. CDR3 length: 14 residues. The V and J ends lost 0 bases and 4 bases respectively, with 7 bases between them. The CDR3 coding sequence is TGTGCCAGCAGTGAAGCTGGGGCAAAAAACATTCAGTACTTC. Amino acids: CASSEAGAKNIQYF.

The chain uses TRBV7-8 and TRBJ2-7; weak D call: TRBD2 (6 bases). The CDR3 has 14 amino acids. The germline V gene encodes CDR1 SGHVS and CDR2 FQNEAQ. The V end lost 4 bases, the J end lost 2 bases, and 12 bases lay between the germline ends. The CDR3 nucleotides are TGTGCCAGCAGCTCCGGGACTGCTGCCTACGAGCAGTACTTC. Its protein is CASSSGTAAYEQYF.

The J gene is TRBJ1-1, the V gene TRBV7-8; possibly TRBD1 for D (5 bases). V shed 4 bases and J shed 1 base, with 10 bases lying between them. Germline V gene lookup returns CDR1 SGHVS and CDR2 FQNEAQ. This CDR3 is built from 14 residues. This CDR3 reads CASSSQGGNTEAFF. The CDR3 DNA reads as TGTGCCAGCAGCTCCCAGGGAGGGAACACTGAAGCTTTCTTT.

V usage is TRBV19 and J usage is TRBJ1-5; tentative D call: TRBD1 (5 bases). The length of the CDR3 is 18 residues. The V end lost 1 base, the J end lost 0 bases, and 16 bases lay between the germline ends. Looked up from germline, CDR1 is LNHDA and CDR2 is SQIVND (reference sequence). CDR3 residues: CASSIAGPSINSNQPQHF. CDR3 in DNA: TGTGCCAGTAGTATAGCAGGGCCCTCAATTAATAGCAATCAGCCCCAGCATTTT.

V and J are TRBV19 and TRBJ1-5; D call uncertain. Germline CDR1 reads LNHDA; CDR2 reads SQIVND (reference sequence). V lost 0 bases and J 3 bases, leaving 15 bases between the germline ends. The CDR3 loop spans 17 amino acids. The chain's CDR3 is CASSIDRGSRPNQPQHF. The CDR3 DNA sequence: TGTGCCAGTAGTATAGATCGCGGGTCTCGACCCAATCAGCCCCAGCATTTT.

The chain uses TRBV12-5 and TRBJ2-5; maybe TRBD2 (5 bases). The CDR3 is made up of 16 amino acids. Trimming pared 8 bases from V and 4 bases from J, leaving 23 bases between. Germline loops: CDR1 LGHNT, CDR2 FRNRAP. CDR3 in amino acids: CASSPGRFSRGETQYF. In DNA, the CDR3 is TGTGCTAGTTCTCCCGGCCGTTTCTCACGGGGAGAGACCCAGTACTTC.

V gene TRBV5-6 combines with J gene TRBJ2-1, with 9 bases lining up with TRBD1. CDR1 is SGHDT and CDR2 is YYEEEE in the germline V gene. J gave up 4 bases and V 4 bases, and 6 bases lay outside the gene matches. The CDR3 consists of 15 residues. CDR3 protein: CASSLPDRGYNEQFF. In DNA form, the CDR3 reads TGTGCCAGCAGCCTCCCGGACAGGGGATACAATGAGCAGTTCTTC.

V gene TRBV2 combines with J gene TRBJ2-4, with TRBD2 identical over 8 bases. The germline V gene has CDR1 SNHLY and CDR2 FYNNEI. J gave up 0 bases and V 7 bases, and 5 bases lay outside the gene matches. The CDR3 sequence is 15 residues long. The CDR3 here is CASNYGGVAKNIQYF. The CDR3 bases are TGTGCCAGCAACTACGGGGGGGTAGCCAAAAACATTCAGTACTTC.

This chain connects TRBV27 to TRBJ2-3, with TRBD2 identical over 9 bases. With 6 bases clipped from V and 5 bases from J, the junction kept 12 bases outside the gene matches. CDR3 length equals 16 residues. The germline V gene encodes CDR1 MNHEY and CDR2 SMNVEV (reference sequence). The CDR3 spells CASRVLTSGKRDTQYF. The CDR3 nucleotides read TGTGCCAGCAGGGTTTTGACTAGCGGAAAGAGAGATACGCAGTATTTT.

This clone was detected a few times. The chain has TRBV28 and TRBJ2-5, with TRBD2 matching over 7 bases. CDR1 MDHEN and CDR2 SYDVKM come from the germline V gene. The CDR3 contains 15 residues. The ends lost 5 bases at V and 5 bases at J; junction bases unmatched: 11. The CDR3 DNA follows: TGTGCCAGCAGTGGGGTTGGCGGGGGTAGGGAGACCCAGTACTTC. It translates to CASSGVGGGRETQYF.

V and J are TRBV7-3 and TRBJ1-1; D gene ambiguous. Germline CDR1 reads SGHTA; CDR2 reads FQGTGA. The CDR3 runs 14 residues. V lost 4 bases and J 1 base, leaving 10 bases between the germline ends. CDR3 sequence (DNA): TGTGCCAGCAGCTCTGGCTCCTGGAACACTGAAGCTTTCTTT. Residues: CASSSGSWNTEAFF.

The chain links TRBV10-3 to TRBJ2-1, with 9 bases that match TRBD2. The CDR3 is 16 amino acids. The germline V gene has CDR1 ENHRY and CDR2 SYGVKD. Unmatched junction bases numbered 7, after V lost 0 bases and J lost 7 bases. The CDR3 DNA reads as TGTGCCATCAGTGAGTCGTTTTTGCTAGCGGGGAATGAGCAGTTCTTC. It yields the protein CAISESFLLAGNEQFF.

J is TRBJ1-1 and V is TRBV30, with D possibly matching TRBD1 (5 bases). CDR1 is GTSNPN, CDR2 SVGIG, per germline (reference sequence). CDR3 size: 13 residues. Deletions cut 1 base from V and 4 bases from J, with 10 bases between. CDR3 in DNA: TGTGCCTGGAGTGGCGGGGGGTTCACTGAAGCTTTCTTT. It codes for CAWSGGGFTEAFF.

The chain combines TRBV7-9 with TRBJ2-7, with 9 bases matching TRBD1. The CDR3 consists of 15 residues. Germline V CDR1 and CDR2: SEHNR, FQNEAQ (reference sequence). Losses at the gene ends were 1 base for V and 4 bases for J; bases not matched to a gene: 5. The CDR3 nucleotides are TGTGCCAGCAGCTTAGGTTGGGACAGGGTATACGAGCAGTACTTC. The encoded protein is CASSLGWDRVYEQYF.

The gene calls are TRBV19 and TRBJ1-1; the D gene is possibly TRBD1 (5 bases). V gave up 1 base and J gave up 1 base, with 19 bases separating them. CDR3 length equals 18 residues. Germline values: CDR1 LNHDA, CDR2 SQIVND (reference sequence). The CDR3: CASSIGWGVTPTNTEAFF. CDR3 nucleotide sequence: TGTGCCAGTAGTATAGGATGGGGGGTGACACCTACGAACACTGAAGCTTTCTTT. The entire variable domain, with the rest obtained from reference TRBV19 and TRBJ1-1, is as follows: DGGITQSPKYLFRKEGQNVTLSCEQNLNHDAMYWYRQDPGQGLRLIYYSQIVNDFQKGDIAEGYSVSREKKESFPLTVTSAQKNPTAFYLCASSIGWGVTPTNTEAFFGQGTRLTVV.

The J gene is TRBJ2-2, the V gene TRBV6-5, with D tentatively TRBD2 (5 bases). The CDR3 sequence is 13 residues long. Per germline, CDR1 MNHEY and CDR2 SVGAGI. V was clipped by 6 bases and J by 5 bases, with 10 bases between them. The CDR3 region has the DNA TGTGCCAGCAGGAAACTAGTTACCGGGGAGCTGTTTTTT. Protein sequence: CASRKLVTGELFF.

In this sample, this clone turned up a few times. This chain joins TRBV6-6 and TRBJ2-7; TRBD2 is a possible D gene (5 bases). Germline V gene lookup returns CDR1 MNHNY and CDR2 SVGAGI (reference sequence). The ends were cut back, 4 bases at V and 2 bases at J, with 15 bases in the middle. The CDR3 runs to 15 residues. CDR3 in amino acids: CASSFEGPTTYEQYF. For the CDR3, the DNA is TGTGCCAGCAGTTTTGAGGGTCCTACTACCTACGAGCAGTACTTC.

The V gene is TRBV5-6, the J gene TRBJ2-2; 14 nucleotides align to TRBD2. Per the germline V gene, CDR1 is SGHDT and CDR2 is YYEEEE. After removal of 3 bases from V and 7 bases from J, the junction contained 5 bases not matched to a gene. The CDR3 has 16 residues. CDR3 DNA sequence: TGTGCCAGCAGCTGGACTAGCGGGAGGATCAACGGGGAGCTGTTTTTT. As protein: CASSWTSGRINGELFF.